The clone carrying this T cell receptor (beta chain) occurred a few times. Its antigen remains unknown. The CDR3 is 20 amino acids. With 3 bases clipped from V and 4 bases from J, the junction kept 15 bases outside the gene matches. CDR1 and CDR2 (germline): SGHTA, FQGNSA. This sample is part of a study of post-analysis software for immune sequencing data. Study-wide results and limits: In patients, TRBV5-6, TRBV5-1 and TRBV20-1 belonged to roughly five TRBV segments found more frequently than in controls. Significantly decreased normalized Chao1 diversity was recorded for multiple sclerosis patients relative to controls.

Every TCR beta cDNA library bore unique molecular identifiers. A population of about 0.95 to 11 million T cells gave rise to approximately 500,000 cDNA molecules. TCRdb independently ran MiXCR on the PCR reads; one entry per CDR3 protein. The table records 350,000 to 450,000 distinct CDR3 sequences, roughly 40% of them present only once. The receptor comes from a girl aged 2-10 years with multiple sclerosis. The chain combines TRBV7-2 with TRBJ2-1; 13 bases fit TRBD2. Input material: blood. The CDR3 coding sequence is TGTGCCAGCAGCTTTCCCGGGACTAGCGGGGATCGGGGCTGGTACAATGAGCAGTTCTTC. Protein: CASSFPGTSGDRGWYNEQFF.